This T cell receptor (beta chain) was identified during a study of cytomegalovirus exposure and HLA in healthy donors. Findings and caveats of the study: The study labeled 164 TCR beta chains cytomegalovirus-associated. CMV antigen specificity of three CMV-associated chains was confirmed in vitro. Cytomegalovirus status was reportedly diagnosed by the classifier with high specificity and sensitivity.

The CDR3 runs 13 residues. J was trimmed by 5 bases and V by 7 bases; bases with no gene match: 8. CDR1 and CDR2 from the germline V gene are WSHSY and SAAADI. With regard to this clone: What it recognizes is unknown.

Repertoires were generated with immunoSEQ multiplex PCR, while TCRdb's copy carries only in-frame clones and drops some. The sample lists approximately 270,000 clones, 90% occurring once. The sequence was obtained from a woman between 18 and 29 years old in good health and CMV-seronegative. This chain joins TRBV10-2 and TRBJ2-7; TRBD2 agrees at 7 bases. The material sequenced was PBMCs. Here the CDR3 DNA reads TGCGCCAGCAACCCCGGACTAGTCGACGAGCAGTACTTC. This codes for CASNPGLVDEQYF.